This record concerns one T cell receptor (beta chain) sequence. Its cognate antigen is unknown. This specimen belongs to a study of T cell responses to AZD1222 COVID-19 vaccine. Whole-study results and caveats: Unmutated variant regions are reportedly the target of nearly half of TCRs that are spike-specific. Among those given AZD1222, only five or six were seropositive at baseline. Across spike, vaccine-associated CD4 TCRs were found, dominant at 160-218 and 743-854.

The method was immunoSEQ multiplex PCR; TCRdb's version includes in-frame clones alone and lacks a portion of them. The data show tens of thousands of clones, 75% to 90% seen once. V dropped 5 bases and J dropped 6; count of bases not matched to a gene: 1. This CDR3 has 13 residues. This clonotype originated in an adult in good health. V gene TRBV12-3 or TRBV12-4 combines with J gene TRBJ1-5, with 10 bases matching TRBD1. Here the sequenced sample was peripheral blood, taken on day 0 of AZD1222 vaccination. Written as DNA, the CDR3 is TGTGCCAGCAGTCGGACAGGGGGTCAGCCCCAGCATTTT. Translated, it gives CASSRTGGQPQHF.